A single sample gave rise to the 30 T cell receptor beta chains below, sequenced in a study of blood T cell repertoires in COVID-19. The assay was immunoSEQ multiplex PCR, and TCRdb's table has in-frame clones only and misses some. The data show roughly 250,000 clones, around 90% seen once. Sequencing was done on a sample of PBMCs or T cells enriched from blood (not recorded which). The receptors were gathered from a woman in her forties with acute COVID-19.

V is TRBV2 and J is TRBJ2-1; TRBD1 matches at 8 bases. The CDR3 has 14 amino acids. V lost 4 bases and J lost 2; bases outside the gene matches: 1. Germline CDR1 and CDR2: SNHLY and FYNNEI. CDR3 sequence: CASSARGPYNEQFF. DNA of the CDR3: TGTGCCAGCAGTGCCAGGGGGCCCTACAATGAGCAGTTCTTC.

With respect to this clone: Other DNA sequences from this sample encode an identical CDR3 as well. This chain uses TRBV7-2 with TRBJ2-7; TRBD2 agrees at 10 bases. CDR1 is SGHTA, CDR2 FQGNSA, per germline. V was clipped by 1 base and J by 0 bases; unmatched bases: 0. There are 15 residues in the CDR3. The CDR3 protein is CASSLGTSGSYEQYF. The CDR3 DNA is TGTGCCAGCAGCTTAGGGACTAGCGGCTCCTACGAGCAGTACTTC.

The CDR3 region is CAYEPNEQYF. The CDR3, as DNA: TGTGCCTATGAGCCGAACGAGCAGTACTTC. The V and J genes are TRBV7-2 and TRBJ2-7; D is undetermined. Trimming removed 11 bases at V and 5 bases at J, with 10 bases between. Germline V gives CDR1 SGHTA, CDR2 FQGNSA. CDR3 size: 10 residues.

V and J are TRBV18 and TRBJ2-7; 12 bases are shared with TRBD2. J lost 5 bases, V lost 5 bases, and 7 bases had no gene match. This CDR3 spans 15 amino acids. Germline V gives CDR1 KGHSH, CDR2 LQKENI. CDR3 in DNA: TGTGCCAGCTCATCGCTAGCGGGGGGGTCTAACGAGCAGTACTTC. Translation gives CASSSLAGGSNEQYF. Combining the CDR3 with reference TRBV18 and TRBJ2-7 gives the whole variable domain NAGVMQNPRHLVRRRGQEARLRCSPMKGHSHVYWYRQLPEEGLKFMVYLQKENIIDESGMPKERFSAEFPKEGPSILRIQQVVRGDSAAYFCASSSLAGGSNEQYFGPGTRLTVT.

This chain connects TRBV27 to TRBJ1-4; TRBD1 aligns across 10 bases. Germline CDR1 reads MNHEY; CDR2 reads SMNVEV (reference sequence). Germline trimming cut 5 bases from V and 10 bases from J; bases unmatched to any gene: 19. This CDR3 has 18 amino acids. The CDR3: CASSPLARTGGGFGKLFF. The CDR3 bases are TGTGCCAGCAGTCCACTAGCCCGGACAGGGGGTGGTTTTGGAAAACTGTTTTTT.

V usage is TRBV30 and J usage is TRBJ2-4; 11 nucleotides agree with TRBD1. After removal of 5 bases from V and 3 bases from J, the junction contained 9 bases not matched to a gene. Germline CDR1 and CDR2: GTSNPN and SVGIG (reference sequence). The CDR3 contains 16 residues. The CDR3, as DNA: TGTGCCTGGTCAATACCCGGGACAGGGGGCAAAAACATTCAGTACTTC. Translating it yields CAWSIPGTGGKNIQYF.

CDR3 loop: CASSSTTGSKNSPLHF. The CDR3 bases are TGCGCCAGCAGCTCGACCACAGGGAGTAAGAATTCACCCCTCCACTTT. The chain carries TRBV5-1 and TRBJ1-6, with D tentatively TRBD1 (6 bases). Trimming stripped 3 bases from V and 7 bases from J, with 17 bases between. The CDR3 loop spans 16 amino acids. CDR1 SGHRS and CDR2 YFSETQ come from the germline V gene.

The chain has TRBV4-3 and TRBJ1-1; D uncertain. V was pared by 0 bases and J by 6 bases, with 14 bases between. The germline CDR1 and CDR2 sequences are LGHNA and YSLEER. The CDR3 consists of 15 residues. CDR3 loop: CASSQESQGSSEAFF. As DNA, the CDR3 is TGCGCCAGCAGCCAAGAATCCCAAGGGAGCTCTGAAGCTTTCTTT.

There are a few counts of this clone. CDR3 nucleotides: TGTGCCAGCATGCGGGACAGGGGAGCGATTTCCTACAATGAGCAGTTCTTC. Translation gives CASMRDRGAISYNEQFF. The chain joins TRBV27 to TRBJ2-1, with 10 bases that match TRBD1. The CDR3 contains 17 residues. Per the germline V gene, CDR1 is MNHEY and CDR2 is SMNVEV (reference sequence). J lost 1 base, V lost 7 bases, and 10 bases had no gene match.

The chain joins TRBV10-3 to TRBJ2-1, with 8 nucleotides matching TRBD2. The CDR3 covers 14 residues. The trim removed 5 bases at V and 4 bases at J, leaving 4 bases unmatched. Germline CDR1 ENHRY, CDR2 SYGVKD. Here the CDR3 reads CAISKTSEYNEQFF. CDR3 DNA: TGTGCCATCAGTAAGACTAGCGAGTACAATGAGCAGTTCTTC.

This chain connects TRBV28 to TRBJ1-5, with a weak D call TRBD1 (5 bases). This CDR3 has 15 residues. Germline V lookup: CDR1 MDHEN, CDR2 SYDVKM. V dropped 7 bases and J dropped 5 bases, with 18 bases sitting between them. The CDR3 sequence is CASIPARGEYQPQHF. CDR3 DNA: TGTGCCAGCATCCCCGCGCGGGGGGAGTATCAGCCCCAGCATTTT.

This sequence joins TRBV27 and TRBJ1-1; D ambiguous. The ends were cut back, 3 bases at V and 7 bases at J, with 9 bases in the middle. Germline-derived CDR1 and CDR2 are MNHEY and SMNVEV (reference sequence). CDR3 size: 12 residues. In DNA, the CDR3 is TGTGCCAGCAGTTTCTATCCGGGTGAAGCTTTCTTT. The encoded protein is CASSFYPGEAFF.

This rearrangement joins TRBV4-2 to TRBJ1-4; 8 bases align to TRBD1. CDR1 and CDR2 (germline): LGHNA, YNFKEQ. The CDR3 sequence is 16 residues long. J gave up 2 bases and V 1 base, and 3 bases lay outside the gene matches. The CDR3 spells CASSQAQGATNEKLFF. The CDR3 DNA is TGTGCCAGCAGCCAAGCTCAGGGGGCGACTAATGAAAAACTGTTTTTT.

The V gene is TRBV14, the J gene TRBJ1-2; 11 bases match TRBD1. The CDR3 loop spans 14 amino acids. Germline CDR1 is SGHDN and CDR2 is FVKESK. The V segment lost 4 bases and the J segment 3 bases; nucleotides outside the gene matches: 1. This CDR3 reads CASSPGQGDYGYTF. CDR3 nucleotide sequence: TGTGCCAGCAGCCCGGGACAGGGGGACTATGGCTACACCTTC.

The chain joins TRBV7-9 to TRBJ1-1; unclear D gene. Trimming removed 3 bases from V and 4 bases from J, with 9 bases in between. From germline, CDR1 is SEHNR and CDR2 FQNEAQ (reference sequence). This CDR3 region has 13 residues. CDR3 nucleotide sequence: TGTGCCAGCAGCTTTGGTCAGTCCACTGAAGCTTTCTTT. Residues: CASSFGQSTEAFF.

V gene TRBV7-9 combines with J gene TRBJ2-3; D remains ambiguous. From germline, CDR1 is SEHNR and CDR2 FQNEAQ (reference sequence). Trimming took 5 bases from V and 6 from J, leaving 18 bases between them. The CDR3 consists of 15 residues. Here the CDR3 DNA reads TGTGCCAGCAGCAACCTGCCCTCTAGTGGTGATACGCAGTATTTT. Translation gives CASSNLPSSGDTQYF. Complete variable domain (other parts from reference TRBV7-9 and TRBJ2-3): DTGVSQNPRHKITKRGQNVTFRCDPISEHNRLYWYRQTLGQGPEFLTYFQNEAQLEKSRLLSDRFSAERPKGSFSTLEIQRTEQGDSAMYLCASSNLPSSGDTQYFGPGTRLTVL.

The chain links TRBV6-2 or TRBV6-3 to TRBJ2-3; 9 bases map to TRBD2. Germline V gives CDR1 MNHEY, CDR2 SVGEGT. This CDR3 spans 15 amino acids. The V and J ends lost 4 bases and 2 bases, in that order; junction bases with no gene match: 4. The CDR3 protein is CASSWTSDLTDTQYF. The CDR3 nucleotides are TGTGCCAGCAGTTGGACTAGCGATCTCACAGATACGCAGTATTTT.

This sequence joins TRBV5-1 and TRBJ2-1; TRBD2 aligns across 9 bases. CDR1 is SGHRS, CDR2 YFSETQ, per germline. Unmatched junction bases numbered 5, after V lost 1 base and J lost 3 bases. This CDR3 spans 16 amino acids. In DNA, the CDR3 is TGCGCCAGCAGCTTGTATACTAGCGGGTTCTACAATGAGCAGTTCTTC. It yields the protein CASSLYTSGFYNEQFF.

The genes are TRBV7-2 and TRBJ2-5; TRBD2 matches 7 bases. Per germline, CDR1 SGHTA and CDR2 FQGNSA. V was pared by 2 bases and J by 4 bases, with 7 bases of the junction left unmatched. There are 15 residues in the CDR3. The CDR3 region is CASSLPLGGSETQYF. In DNA form, the CDR3 reads TGTGCCAGCAGCTTACCGCTCGGGGGGTCAGAGACCCAGTACTTC.

The rearrangement joins TRBV15 to TRBJ2-1; perhaps TRBD1 as D (6 bases). In germline, CDR1 is LNHNV, CDR2 YYDKDF (reference sequence). The CDR3 contains 18 residues. Trimming shortened V by 4 bases and J by 5 bases, and 24 bases separated the two germline ends. CDR3: CATSTAPLDSLGDNEQFF. The DNA of the CDR3 is TGTGCCACCAGCACAGCACCCTTGGACAGCTTGGGGGACAATGAGCAGTTCTTC.

The rearrangement uses TRBV18 and TRBJ2-2; D unclear. This CDR3 has 11 amino acids. Trimming left V 6 bases short and J 3 bases short, with 2 bases between. Germline lookup yields CDR1 KGHSH and CDR2 LQKENI. The CDR3, as DNA: TGTGCCAGCTCCGACACCGGGGAGCTGTTTTTT. Translated, it gives CASSDTGELFF.

This clone was seen a few times. The chain uses TRBV5-5 and TRBJ2-3; 11 nucleotides agree with TRBD1. CDR1 and CDR2 from the germline V gene are SGHKS and YYEKEE (reference sequence). The CDR3 has 17 residues. The junction had 12 bases not matched to a gene; V was cut back by 6 bases and J by 3 bases. The CDR3 loop reads CASNPRGQGVGTDTQYF. The CDR3 DNA is TGTGCCAGCAACCCGAGGGGACAGGGGGTGGGGACAGATACGCAGTATTTT.

This clone was detected once. The rearrangement uses TRBV7-9 and TRBJ1-3, with D perhaps matching TRBD1 (5 bases). Per germline, CDR1 SEHNR and CDR2 FQNEAQ (reference sequence). Deletions cut 0 bases from V and 0 bases from J, with 15 bases between. The CDR3 covers 18 residues. The CDR3 sequence: CASSLAGVEVNSGNTIYF. As DNA, the CDR3 is TGTGCCAGCAGCTTAGCAGGGGTTGAGGTAAACTCTGGAAACACCATATATTTT.

The chain couples TRBV19 to TRBJ1-2; TRBD1 is a possible D gene (5 bases). The CDR3 is made up of 14 amino acids. V lost 6 bases, J lost 4 bases, and 15 bases lay in between. CDR1 is LNHDA and CDR2 is SQIVND in the germline V gene (reference sequence). The CDR3 coding sequence is TGTGCCAGTAGCCGGACACAGAAGGGCTATGGCTACACCTTC. It yields the protein CASSRTQKGYGYTF.

The chain employs TRBV7-9 and TRBJ1-2; tentatively, D is TRBD1 (5 bases). This CDR3 is 16 amino acids long. V dropped 3 bases and J dropped 7 bases, with 21 bases sitting between them. Looked up from germline, CDR1 is SEHNR and CDR2 is FQNEAQ (reference sequence). CDR3 sequence reads: CASSLAPGERRVGYTF. The CDR3 nucleotides read TGTGCCAGCAGCTTGGCCCCGGGGGAAAGGCGGGTTGGCTACACCTTC.

The chain employs TRBV5-1 and TRBJ2-1; perhaps TRBD1 as D (5 bases). CDR1 and CDR2 from the germline V gene are SGHRS and YFSETQ. The CDR3 spans 13 residues. V was pared by 0 bases and J by 9 bases, with 10 bases between. CDR3 protein: CASSLGQKAEQFF. CDR3 nucleotide sequence: TGCGCCAGCAGCTTGGGACAGAAAGCTGAGCAGTTCTTC.

This clone was detected only once. This rearrangement joins TRBV30 to TRBJ2-3, with 8 positions matching TRBD1. The length of the CDR3 is 15 residues. The V gene end was trimmed by 0 bases and the J gene end by 7 bases; junction bases not matched to a gene: 9. CDR1 and CDR2 (germline): GTSNPN, SVGIG (reference sequence). In DNA form, the CDR3 reads TGTGCCTGGAGTGTAGGATCAGGGGGCAAATATACGCAGTATTTT. Its translation is CAWSVGSGGKYTQYF.

The chain joins TRBV2 to TRBJ1-5; D perhaps matches TRBD1 (5 bases). Germline V gene sequence: CDR1 SNHLY, CDR2 FYNNEI. This CDR3 is 15 amino acids long. V lost 2 bases and J lost 4, with 12 bases in between. CDR3 sequence: CASSERQLGNQPQHF. Here the CDR3 DNA reads TGTGCCAGCAGTGAAAGACAGCTAGGGAATCAGCCCCAGCATTTT. Full variable domain (outside the CDR3, taken from reference TRBV2 and TRBJ1-5): EPEVTQTPSHQVTQMGQEVILRCVPISNHLYFYWYRQILGQKVEFLVSFYNNEISEKSEIFDDQFSVERPDGSNFTLKIRSTKLEDSAMYFCASSERQLGNQPQHFGDGTRLSIL.

This sequence joins TRBV2 and TRBJ2-7, with D maybe TRBD2 (5 bases). The germline CDR1 and CDR2 sequences are SNHLY and FYNNEI. The CDR3 runs 12 residues. Deletions cut 2 bases from V and 7 bases from J, with 9 bases between. The CDR3 spells CASSESGGEQYF. In DNA form, the CDR3 reads TGTGCCAGCAGTGAAAGCGGCGGGGAGCAGTACTTC.

The chain has TRBV5-8 and TRBJ2-1; TRBD2 matches at 7 bases. Germline CDR1 is SGHTS and CDR2 is YDEGEE. Trimming took 4 bases from V and 4 from J; bases not matched to a gene: 11. The CDR3 has 16 residues. The CDR3 DNA is TGTGCCAGCAGCCCTGGGACTACTCTCCCATACAATGAGCAGTTCTTC. Translating gives CASSPGTTLPYNEQFF. Based on the CDR3 plus reference TRBV5-8 and TRBJ2-1, the full variable domain is EAGVTQSPTHLIKTRGQQATLRCSPISGHTSVYWYQQALGLGLQFLLWYDEGEERNRGNFPPRFSGRQFPNYSSELNVNALELEDSALYLCASSPGTTLPYNEQFFGPGTRLTVL.